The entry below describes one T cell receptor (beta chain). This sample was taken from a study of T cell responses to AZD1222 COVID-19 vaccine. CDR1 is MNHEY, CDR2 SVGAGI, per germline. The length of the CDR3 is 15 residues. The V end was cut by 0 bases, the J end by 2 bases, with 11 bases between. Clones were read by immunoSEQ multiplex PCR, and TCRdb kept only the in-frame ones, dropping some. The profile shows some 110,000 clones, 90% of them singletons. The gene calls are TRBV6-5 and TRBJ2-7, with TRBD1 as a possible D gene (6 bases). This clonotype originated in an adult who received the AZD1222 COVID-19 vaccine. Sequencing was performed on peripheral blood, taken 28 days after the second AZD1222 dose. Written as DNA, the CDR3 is TGTGCCAGCAGTTACTCTGGGGGCCTCCCCTACGAGCAGTACTTC. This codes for CASSYSGGLPYEQYF.